Following are 25 T cell receptor beta chains from one sample sequenced in a study of cytomegalovirus exposure and HLA in healthy donors. Method: immunoSEQ multiplex PCR; TCRdb's copy keeps in-frame clones and lacks some. The sample includes approximately 160,000 clones, 80% to 90% of them seen just once. The sequencing sample was made of PBMCs. All receptors derive from a woman younger than 45 in good health and CMV-seronegative.

The genes are TRBV5-5 and TRBJ2-7, with 9 bases that match TRBD1. CDR3 length: 15 amino acids. The trim removed 4 bases at V and 0 bases at J, leaving 5 bases unmatched. Germline V gives CDR1 SGHKS, CDR2 YYEKEE (reference sequence). The CDR3 DNA reads as TGTGCCAGCAGCCCGGACAGGGGAAGCTCCTACGAGCAGTACTTC. Its protein is CASSPDRGSSYEQYF.

The chain joins TRBV7-2 to TRBJ2-7, with 7 bases identical to TRBD1. This CDR3 comprises 13 residues. The germline V gene has CDR1 SGHTA and CDR2 FQGNSA. V shed 4 bases, J shed 0 bases, and the junction held 0 bases outside the gene matches. The CDR3 DNA reads TGTGCCAGCAGCTGGGACAGCTCCTACGAGCAGTACTTC. Protein sequence: CASSWDSSYEQYF.

The chain couples TRBV5-4 to TRBJ2-1; a weak D match, TRBD2 (5 bases). The CDR3 consists of 14 residues. V was shortened by 1 base and J by 8 bases, with 13 bases between the two germline ends. Germline CDR1 is SGHNT and CDR2 is YYREEE (reference sequence). For the CDR3, the DNA is TGTGCCAGCAGCTTGAAGCTAGCCGGCGATGAGCAGTTCTTC. Protein sequence: CASSLKLAGDEQFF.

The genes are TRBV5-6 and TRBJ2-1, with unresolved D. V lost 0 bases to trimming and J lost 0 bases, with 10 bases between them. The CDR3 is 16 residues long. Germline V lookup: CDR1 SGHDT, CDR2 YYEEEE. The CDR3 sequence is CASSLGRGRSYNEQFF. CDR3 nucleotides: TGTGCCAGCAGCTTGGGACGCGGCCGCTCCTACAATGAGCAGTTCTTC.

This chain connects TRBV7-8 to TRBJ2-7; D ambiguous. This CDR3 contains 13 residues. Germline V gives CDR1 SGHVS, CDR2 FQNEAQ. Trimming shortened V by 5 bases and J by 2 bases, and 10 bases separated the two germline ends. The CDR3 DNA sequence: TGTGCCAGCAGCAGGCGGAAACCCTACGAGCAGTACTTC. As protein: CASSRRKPYEQYF.

This chain joins TRBV7-6 and TRBJ2-3; 7 bases align to TRBD2. The CDR3 is made up of 16 amino acids. Germline CDR1 is SGHVS and CDR2 is FNYEAQ. V lost 1 base, J lost 0 bases, and 4 bases stayed unmatched. CDR3 nucleotides: TGTGCCAGCAGCTTAGGGTGGGGGGGTAGCACAGATACGCAGTATTTT. Its translation: CASSLGWGGSTDTQYF.

The chain employs TRBV4-1 and TRBJ1-1, with TRBD1 matching over 7 bases. After removal of 1 base from V and 1 base from J, the junction contained 0 bases not matched to a gene. This CDR3 is 14 amino acids long. The germline CDR1 and CDR2 sequences are MGHRA and YSYEKL. The CDR3 DNA reads TGCGCCAGCAGCCAAGGGGACAGGAACACTGAAGCTTTCTTT. Protein: CASSQGDRNTEAFF.

This rearrangement joins TRBV30 to TRBJ2-2; 14 bases line up with TRBD2. CDR1 and CDR2 (germline): GTSNPN, SVGIG (reference sequence). The V and J ends lost 5 bases and 1 base, in that order; junction bases with no gene match: 12. The CDR3 covers 19 residues. DNA for the CDR3: TGTGCCTGGGATGGGGCCGGGACTAGCGGGGGCGAGAACACCGGGGAGCTGTTTTTT. Its translation: CAWDGAGTSGGENTGELFF.

The chain recombines TRBV6-6 with TRBJ2-6, with 9 bases identical to TRBD2. Germline V gene sequence: CDR1 MNHNY, CDR2 SVGAGI (reference sequence). With V trimmed by 6 bases and J by 3 bases, 3 bases remained unmatched. The CDR3 has 15 amino acids. DNA for the CDR3: TGTGCCAGCAGCAGCGGGGGGCTTGGGGCCAACGTCCTGACTTTC. Its protein is CASSSGGLGANVLTF.

V and J are TRBV4-3 and TRBJ1-1; TRBD1 might be the D (5 bases). The CDR3 extends over 15 amino acids. V was clipped by 0 bases and J by 3 bases, with 11 bases between them. Germline lookup yields CDR1 LGHNA and CDR2 YSLEER. CDR3 nucleotides: TGCGCCAGCAGCCAAGACAGGGTGGGGGACACTGAAGCTTTCTTT. Its translation is CASSQDRVGDTEAFF.

This clone was recorded once. V gene TRBV15 combines with J gene TRBJ1-1; unclear D gene. CDR1 and CDR2 from the germline V gene are LNHNV and YYDKDF (reference sequence). The CDR3 extends over 14 amino acids. V lost 0 bases, J lost 1 base, and 6 bases lay in between. CDR3 coding DNA: TGTGCCACCAGCAGAGATCTGGGGAACACTGAAGCTTTCTTT. Its translation is CATSRDLGNTEAFF.

The J gene is TRBJ2-7, the V gene TRBV7-2; possible D gene TRBD2, 6 bases. This CDR3 spans 13 amino acids. Germline CDR1 reads SGHTA; CDR2 reads FQGNSA. V lost 5 bases, J lost 3 bases, and 11 bases lay in between. CDR3 sequence: CASSRLVNYEQYF. DNA of the CDR3: TGTGCCAGCAGCCGACTAGTCAACTACGAGCAGTACTTC.

The chain joins TRBV4-1 to TRBJ2-7; TRBD1 matches at 12 bases. Trimming at V came to 1 base and at J to 4 bases, leaving 2 bases not matched to a gene. In germline, CDR1 is MGHRA, CDR2 YSYEKL. This CDR3 spans 15 amino acids. The CDR3 loop is CASSQGGQGAYEQYF. Written as DNA, the CDR3 is TGCGCCAGCAGCCAAGGGGGACAGGGGGCTTACGAGCAGTACTTC.

V and J are TRBV6-1 and TRBJ2-6, with D perhaps matching TRBD2 (6 bases). V lost 7 bases to trimming and J lost 0 bases, with 10 bases between them. The germline V gene encodes CDR1 MNHNS and CDR2 SASEGT. The CDR3 is made up of 15 amino acids. This chain's CDR3 is CASNGGNSGANVLTF. CDR3 in DNA: TGTGCCAGCAATGGAGGGAACTCTGGGGCCAACGTCCTGACTTTC.

This clone was picked up a small number of times. The V call is TRBV28, the J call TRBJ1-2; no firm D call. Trimming removed 3 bases from V and 1 base from J, with 6 bases in between. Germline-derived CDR1 and CDR2 are MDHEN and SYDVKM. This CDR3 region has 13 residues. The CDR3 is CASSFSRNYGYTF. The CDR3 nucleotides are TGTGCCAGCAGTTTTTCCCGTAACTATGGCTACACCTTC.

This chain uses TRBV14 with TRBJ1-6; TRBD1 is a possible D gene (5 bases). Germline V gene lookup returns CDR1 SGHDN and CDR2 FVKESK. This CDR3 has 12 amino acids. V lost 5 bases, J lost 9 bases, and 8 bases lay in between. CDR3 DNA sequence: TGTGCCAGCAGCATTGGGGCTTCACCCCTCCACTTT. It is translated as CASSIGASPLHF.

The CDR3 sequence: CASSNRGGLSDEQFF. The CDR3 DNA sequence: TGTGCCAGTAGTAATAGGGGGGGGCTATCCGATGAGCAGTTCTTC. This chain uses TRBV19 with TRBJ2-1, with a tentative D call TRBD2 (7 bases). Germline V gene lookup returns CDR1 LNHDA and CDR2 SQIVND (reference sequence). This CDR3 is 15 amino acids long. The V end was cut by 4 bases, the J end by 8 bases, with 18 bases between.

This clone turned up a few times. The chain has TRBV6-1 and TRBJ1-4; TRBD1 might be the D (5 bases). Germline V gene lookup returns CDR1 MNHNS and CDR2 SASEGT. There are 14 residues in the CDR3. With 8 bases removed from V and 8 bases from J, the gap between germline ends came to 18 bases. The CDR3 DNA sequence: TGTGCCAGCGTTAGTGGGACGTTACGCGAAAAACTGTTTTTT. It is translated as CASVSGTLREKLFF.

The CDR3 coding sequence is TGTGCCAGCAGTGATCAGCCAAACAATGAGCAGTTCTTC. Amino acids: CASSDQPNNEQFF. V gene TRBV6-4 combines with J gene TRBJ2-1; D is uncertain. Germline CDR1 reads MRHNA; CDR2 reads SNTAGT. V lost 3 bases and J lost 5, with 8 bases in between. This CDR3 region has 13 residues.

The chain couples TRBV5-4 to TRBJ2-1; D gene unclear. Germline V CDR1 and CDR2: SGHNT, YYREEE (reference sequence). Trimming stripped 0 bases from V and 3 bases from J, with 10 bases between. This CDR3 contains 15 residues. The CDR3 bases are TGTGCCAGCAGCTTGGGACCATTGAGCTACAATGAGCAGTTCTTC. Its translation is CASSLGPLSYNEQFF.

This clone was counted once. V usage is TRBV6-1 and J usage is TRBJ1-4; D is perhaps TRBD1 (6 bases). CDR1 and CDR2 (germline): MNHNS, SASEGT. V was cut by 6 bases and J by 3 bases, with 11 bases left in between. The length of the CDR3 is 14 residues. The CDR3 DNA is TGTGCCAGCAGCCGGACAGCCTCTAATGAAAAACTGTTTTTT. Translating it yields CASSRTASNEKLFF.

This clone was seen a few times. The rearrangement uses TRBV7-3 and TRBJ1-1; D is possibly TRBD1 (5 bases). The CDR3 is 18 amino acids. V gave up 2 bases and J gave up 6 bases, with 25 bases separating them. Germline V gives CDR1 SGHTA, CDR2 FQGTGA. CDR3 in DNA: TGTGCCAGCAGCTTAGGTGGGGGTAGAGGCGCTGGGAGCTCTGAAGCTTTCTTT. It is translated as CASSLGGGRGAGSSEAFF.

This clone showed up just once. The chain uses TRBV5-6 and TRBJ2-5; D may be TRBD2 (6 bases). The V end lost 1 base, the J end lost 3 bases, and 7 bases lay between the germline ends. The CDR3 extends over 13 amino acids. Germline values: CDR1 SGHDT, CDR2 YYEEEE. The DNA for the CDR3 is TGTGCCAGCAGCTTGCAGCGGGAAGAGACCCAGTACTTC. This sequence encodes CASSLQREETQYF. Full variable domain (outside the CDR3, taken from reference TRBV5-6 and TRBJ2-5): DAGVTQSPTHLIKTRGQQVTLRCSPKSGHDTVSWYQQALGQGPQFIFQYYEEEERQRGNFPDRFSGHQFPNYSSELNVNALLLGDSALYLCASSLQREETQYFGPGTRLLVL.

The rearrangement joins TRBV6-6 to TRBJ1-2; possibly TRBD1 for D (6 bases). Germline lookup yields CDR1 MNHNY and CDR2 SVGAGI (reference sequence). This CDR3 comprises 15 residues. V gave up 0 bases and J gave up 5 bases, with 13 bases separating them. The CDR3 protein is CASSYSQGSTYGYTF. DNA of the CDR3: TGTGCCAGCAGTTACTCGCAGGGGTCTACTTATGGCTACACCTTC.

This chain connects TRBV9 to TRBJ2-2; D not resolved. The germline gives CDR1 SGDLS, CDR2 YYNGEE. V lost 0 bases and J lost 6, with 9 bases in between. The CDR3 contains 14 residues. This CDR3 reads CASSVVVGSGELFF. In nucleotides, the CDR3 is TGTGCCAGCAGCGTAGTTGTCGGTTCCGGGGAGCTGTTTTTT.